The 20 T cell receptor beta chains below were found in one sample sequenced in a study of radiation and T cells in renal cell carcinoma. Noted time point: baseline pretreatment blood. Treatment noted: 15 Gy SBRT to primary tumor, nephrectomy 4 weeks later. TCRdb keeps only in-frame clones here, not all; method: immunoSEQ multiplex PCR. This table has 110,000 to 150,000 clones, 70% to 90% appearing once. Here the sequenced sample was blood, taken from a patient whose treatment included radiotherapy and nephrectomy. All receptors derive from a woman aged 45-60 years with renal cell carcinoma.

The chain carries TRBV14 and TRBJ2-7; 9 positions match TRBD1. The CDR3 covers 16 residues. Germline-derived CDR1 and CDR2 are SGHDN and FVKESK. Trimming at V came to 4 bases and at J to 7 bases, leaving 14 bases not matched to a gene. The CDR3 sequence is CASSPQQSGTGSEQYF. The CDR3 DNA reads TGTGCCAGCAGCCCACAACAATCCGGGACAGGGTCTGAGCAGTACTTC.

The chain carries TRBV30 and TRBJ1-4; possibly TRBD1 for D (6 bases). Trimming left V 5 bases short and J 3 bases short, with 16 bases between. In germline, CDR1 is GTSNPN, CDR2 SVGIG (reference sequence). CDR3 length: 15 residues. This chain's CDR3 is CAWCHSGQPNEKLFF. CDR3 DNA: TGTGCCTGGTGTCATTCGGGACAACCTAATGAAAAACTGTTTTTT.

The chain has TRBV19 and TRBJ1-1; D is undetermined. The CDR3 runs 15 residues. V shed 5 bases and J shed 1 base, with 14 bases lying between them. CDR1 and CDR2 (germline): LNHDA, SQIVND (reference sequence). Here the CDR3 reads CASSPQDLGNTEAFF. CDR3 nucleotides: TGTGCCAGTAGTCCCCAGGACCTAGGGAACACTGAAGCTTTCTTT.

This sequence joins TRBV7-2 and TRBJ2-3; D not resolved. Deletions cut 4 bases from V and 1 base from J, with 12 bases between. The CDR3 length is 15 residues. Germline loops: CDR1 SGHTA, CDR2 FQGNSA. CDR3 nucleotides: TGTGCCAGCAGCTACGGACCTAGTGGCACAGATACGCAGTATTTT. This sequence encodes CASSYGPSGTDTQYF. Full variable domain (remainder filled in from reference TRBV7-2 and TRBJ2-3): GAGVSQSPSNKVTEKGKDVELRCDPISGHTALYWYRQSLGQGLEFLIYFQGNSAPDKSGLPSDRFSAERTGGSVSTLTIQRTQQEDSAVYLCASSYGPSGTDTQYFGPGTRLTVL.

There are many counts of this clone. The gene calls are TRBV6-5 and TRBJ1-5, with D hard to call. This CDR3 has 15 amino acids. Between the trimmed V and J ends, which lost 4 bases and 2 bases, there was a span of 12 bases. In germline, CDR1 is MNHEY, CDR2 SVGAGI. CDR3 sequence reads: CASSSGVWGNQPQHF. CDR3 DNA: TGTGCCAGCAGTTCAGGTGTTTGGGGCAATCAGCCCCAGCATTTT.

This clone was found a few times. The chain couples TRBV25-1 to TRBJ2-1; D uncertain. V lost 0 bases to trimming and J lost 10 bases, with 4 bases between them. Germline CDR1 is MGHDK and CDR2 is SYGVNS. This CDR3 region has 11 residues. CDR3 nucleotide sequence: TGTGCCAGCAGTGAATACACGGAGCAGTTCTTC. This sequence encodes CASSEYTEQFF. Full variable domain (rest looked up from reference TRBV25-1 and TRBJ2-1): EADIYQTPRYLVIGTGKKITLECSQTMGHDKMYWYQQDPGMELHLIHYSYGVNSTEKGDLSSESTVSRIRTEHFPLTLESARPSHTSQYLCASSEYTEQFFGPGTRLTVL.

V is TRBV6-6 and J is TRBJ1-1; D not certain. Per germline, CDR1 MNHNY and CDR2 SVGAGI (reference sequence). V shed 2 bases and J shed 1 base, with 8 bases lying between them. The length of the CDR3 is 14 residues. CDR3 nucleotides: TGTGCCAGCAGTTACAGAGTTGAGAACACTGAAGCTTTCTTT. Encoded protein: CASSYRVENTEAFF.

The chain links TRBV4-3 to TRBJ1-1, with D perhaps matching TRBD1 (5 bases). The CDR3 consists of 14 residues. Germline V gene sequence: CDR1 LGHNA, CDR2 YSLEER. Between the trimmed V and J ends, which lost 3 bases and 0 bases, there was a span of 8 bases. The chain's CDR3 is CASSQGRMNTEAFF. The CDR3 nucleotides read TGCGCCAGCAGCCAGGGACGGATGAACACTGAAGCTTTCTTT.

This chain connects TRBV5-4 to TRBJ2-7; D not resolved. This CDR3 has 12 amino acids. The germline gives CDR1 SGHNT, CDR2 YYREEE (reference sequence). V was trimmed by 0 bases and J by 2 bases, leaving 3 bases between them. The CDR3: CASSLEAYEQYF. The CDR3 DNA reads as TGTGCCAGCAGCTTGGAGGCCTACGAGCAGTACTTC.

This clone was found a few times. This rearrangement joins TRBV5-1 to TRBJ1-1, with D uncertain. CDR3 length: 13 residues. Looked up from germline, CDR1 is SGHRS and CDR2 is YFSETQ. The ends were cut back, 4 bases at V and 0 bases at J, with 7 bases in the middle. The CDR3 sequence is CASSALLNTEAFF. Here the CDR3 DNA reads TGCGCCAGCAGCGCCCTGCTGAACACTGAAGCTTTCTTT.

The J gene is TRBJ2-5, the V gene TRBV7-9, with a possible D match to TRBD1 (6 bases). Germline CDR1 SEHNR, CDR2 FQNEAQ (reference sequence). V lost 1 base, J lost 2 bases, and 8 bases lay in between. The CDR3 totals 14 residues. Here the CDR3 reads CASSLGTAQETQYF. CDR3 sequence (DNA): TGTGCCAGCAGCTTAGGGACAGCACAAGAGACCCAGTACTTC.

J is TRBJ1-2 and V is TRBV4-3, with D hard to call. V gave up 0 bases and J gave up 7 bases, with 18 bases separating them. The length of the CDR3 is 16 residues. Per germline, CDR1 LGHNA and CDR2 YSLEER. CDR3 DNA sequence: TGCGCCAGCAGCCAAGATAAGGTCTCGACTCGGGGTGGCTACACCTTC. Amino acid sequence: CASSQDKVSTRGGYTF.

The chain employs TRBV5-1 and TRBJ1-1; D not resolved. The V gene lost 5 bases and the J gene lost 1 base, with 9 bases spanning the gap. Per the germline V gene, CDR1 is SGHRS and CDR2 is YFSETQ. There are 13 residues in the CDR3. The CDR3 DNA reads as TGCGCCAGCAGACCCGACACGAACACTGAAGCTTTCTTT. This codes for CASRPDTNTEAFF.

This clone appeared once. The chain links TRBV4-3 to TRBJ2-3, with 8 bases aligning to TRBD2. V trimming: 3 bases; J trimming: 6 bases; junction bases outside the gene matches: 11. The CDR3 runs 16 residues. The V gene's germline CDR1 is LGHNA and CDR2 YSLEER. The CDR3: CASSQSGGTSGDTQYF. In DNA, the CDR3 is TGCGCCAGCAGCCAGTCGGGCGGGACTAGTGGGGATACGCAGTATTTT.

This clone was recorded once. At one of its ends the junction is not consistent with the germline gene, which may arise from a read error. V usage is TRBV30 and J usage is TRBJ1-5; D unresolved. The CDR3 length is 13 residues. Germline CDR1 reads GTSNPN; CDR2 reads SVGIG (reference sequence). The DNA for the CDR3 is TGCGGTCTCGGCCGGAATAGCAATCAGCCCCAGCATTTT. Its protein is CGLGRNSNQPQHF.

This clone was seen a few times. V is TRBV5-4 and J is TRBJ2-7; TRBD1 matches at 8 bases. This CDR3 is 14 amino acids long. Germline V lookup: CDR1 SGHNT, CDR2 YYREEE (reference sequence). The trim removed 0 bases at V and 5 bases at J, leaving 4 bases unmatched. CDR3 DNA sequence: TGTGCCAGCAGCTTGGGGACAGGGACGGACGAGCAGTACTTC. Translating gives CASSLGTGTDEQYF.

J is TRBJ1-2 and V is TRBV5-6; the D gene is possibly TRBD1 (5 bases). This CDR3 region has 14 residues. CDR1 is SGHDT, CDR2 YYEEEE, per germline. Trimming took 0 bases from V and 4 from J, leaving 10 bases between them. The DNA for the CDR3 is TGTGCCAGCAGCTTGGACGGGACGTTCTATGGCTACACCTTC. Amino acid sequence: CASSLDGTFYGYTF.

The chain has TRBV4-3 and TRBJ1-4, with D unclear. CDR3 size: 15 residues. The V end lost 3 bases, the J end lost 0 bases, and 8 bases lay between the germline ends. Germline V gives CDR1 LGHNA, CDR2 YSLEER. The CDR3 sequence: CASSQHFATNEKLFF. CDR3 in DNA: TGCGCCAGCAGCCAGCATTTCGCAACTAATGAAAAACTGTTTTTT.

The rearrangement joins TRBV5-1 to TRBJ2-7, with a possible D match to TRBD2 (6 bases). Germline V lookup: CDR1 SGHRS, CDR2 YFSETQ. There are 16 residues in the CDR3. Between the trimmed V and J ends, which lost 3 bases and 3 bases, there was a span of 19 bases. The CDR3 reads CASSSSAGTLNYEQYF. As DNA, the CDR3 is TGCGCCAGCAGCTCGAGTGCCGGGACTTTAAACTACGAGCAGTACTTC.

CDR3 coding DNA: TGCAGCGTATGGACTAGTGGTTACGAGCAGTACTTC. Amino acid sequence: CSVWTSGYEQYF. The chain couples TRBV29-1 to TRBJ2-7; 7 bases fit TRBD2. This CDR3 contains 12 residues. Germline V lookup: CDR1 SQVTM, CDR2 ANQGSEA. V lost 6 bases to trimming and J lost 4 bases; unmatched junction nucleotides: 6.